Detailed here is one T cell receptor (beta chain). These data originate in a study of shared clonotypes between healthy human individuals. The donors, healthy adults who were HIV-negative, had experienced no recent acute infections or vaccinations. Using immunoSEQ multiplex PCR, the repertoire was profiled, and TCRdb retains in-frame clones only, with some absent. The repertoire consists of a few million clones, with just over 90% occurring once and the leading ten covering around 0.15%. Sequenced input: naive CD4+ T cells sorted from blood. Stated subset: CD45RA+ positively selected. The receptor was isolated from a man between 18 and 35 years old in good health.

The CDR3 bases are TGTGCCAGCAGCTTAGGAGCCCAAGGAGGCTACGAGCAGTACTTC. It translates to CASSLGAQGGYEQYF. V is TRBV7-8 and J is TRBJ2-7, with D possibly matching TRBD2 (5 bases). The V end was cut by 1 base, the J end by 3 bases, with 13 bases between. Germline assignment: CDR1 SGHVS and CDR2 FQNEAQ. This CDR3 contains 15 residues. The full variable domain, completed using reference TRBV7-8 and TRBJ2-7, is GAGVSQSPRYKVAKRGQDVALRCDPISGHVSLFWYQQALGQGPEFLTYFQNEAQLDKSGLPSDRFFAERPEGSVSTLKIQRTQQEDSAVYLCASSLGAQGGYEQYFGPGTRLTVT.